A selection of T cell receptor beta chains follows, all from one sample in a study of T cell changes during pregnancy in multiple sclerosis. Libraries were prepared by immunoSEQ multiplex PCR; TCRdb keeps only in-frame clonotypes and omits some of them. This table has 50,000 or so clones, about 92% appearing once. The sequencing here drew on CD4+ T cells from peripheral blood mononuclear cells, taken after pregnancy. These receptors were collected from a female donor with multiple sclerosis, enrolled in a pregnancy study. Each CDR3 is given with its conserved first and last residue. A D gene is named only where the DNA matches it firmly. Only some rows state a clone size, as once, few, many or a class for expanded clones.

V	D	size	J	CDR3	DNA
TRBV6-6	TRBD1	.	TRBJ2-2	CASSPPGQGRTGELFF	TGTGCCAGCAGTCCACCGGGACAGGGGCGGACCGGGGAGCTGTTTTTT
TRBV14	TRBD2	.	TRBJ2-1	CASSQESRLAGAPIHPPLYNEQFF	TGTGCCAGCAGCCAAGAATCAAGACTAGCGGGAGCCCCAATTCACCCCCCCCTCTACAATGAGCAGTTCTTC
TRBV2	.	.	TRBJ1-2	CASRRTLEDYGYTF	TGTGCCAGCAGGCGGACACTCGAGGACTATGGCTACACCTTC
TRBV7-9	TRBD2	.	TRBJ2-2	CASSSPGLGFRELFF	TGTGCCAGCAGCTCGCCGGGACTAGGGTTCCGGGAGCTGTTTTTT
TRBV4-3	.	few	TRBJ1-1	CASSQDRSRGTEAFF	TGCGCCAGCAGCCAAGATCGGTCCCGGGGCACTGAAGCTTTCTTT
TRBV27	.	few	TRBJ1-1	CASSPSWGDPEAFF	TGTGCCAGCAGCCCGTCGTGGGGGGACCCTGAAGCTTTCTTT
TRBV7-2	TRBD1	.	TRBJ2-3	CASSLIQGVADTQYF	TGTGCCAGCAGCTTAATCCAGGGGGTGGCAGATACGCAGTATTTT
TRBV7-9	.	.	TRBJ1-1	CASSPGQPPFEAFF	TGTGCCAGCAGCCCCGGACAGCCTCCCTTTGAAGCTTTCTTT
TRBV28	TRBD2	.	TRBJ2-7	CASSPVTSGTRYEQYF	TGTGCCAGCAGCCCGGTGACTAGCGGGACTAGGTACGAGCAGTACTTC
TRBV5-4	TRBD2	.	TRBJ2-1	CASSLGLAGVFPYNEQFF	TGTGCCAGCAGCCTGGGACTAGCGGGAGTATTCCCCTACAATGAGCAGTTCTTC
TRBV6-1	TRBD2	.	TRBJ2-7	CASSEYPTWRESEQYF	TGTGCCAGCAGTGAATACCCAACGTGGCGGGAGTCCGAGCAGTACTTC
TRBV28	TRBD2	.	TRBJ2-7	CASGSAGVPVDEQYF	TGTGCCAGCGGCTCGGCGGGAGTACCCGTGGACGAGCAGTACTTC
TRBV6-4	TRBD2	.	TRBJ2-2	CASSMTSGTAGELFF	TGTGCCAGCAGTATGACTAGCGGGACCGCCGGGGAGCTGTTTTTT
TRBV6-1	TRBD2	.	TRBJ2-3	CASSGLSGGTDTQYF	TGTGCCAGCAGTGGTCTCAGCGGGGGCACAGATACGCAGTATTTT
TRBV29-1	TRBD1	few	TRBJ1-1	CSVVGTGGPWNTEAFF	TGCAGCGTTGTGGGGACAGGGGGCCCTTGGAACACTGAAGCTTTCTTT
TRBV6-1	.	.	TRBJ1-2	CASSEAIQAGGYGYTF	TGTGCCAGCAGTGAAGCTATACAGGCTGGTGGCTATGGCTACACCTTC
TRBV7-3	.	few	TRBJ2-2	CASSLWQGQGGELFF	TGTGCCAGCAGCTTATGGCAGGGGCAGGGCGGGGAGCTGTTTTTT
TRBV15	.	.	TRBJ1-1	CATSRMGGGTEAFF	TGTGCCACCAGCAGAATGGGTGGAGGCACTGAAGCTTTCTTT
TRBV28	TRBD2	.	TRBJ2-7	CASSLSSGRGNYEQYF	TGTGCCAGCAGTTTAAGTAGCGGGAGAGGTAACTACGAGCAGTACTTC
TRBV18	.	.	TRBJ1-5	CASSPPRSQGSNQPQHF	TGTGCCAGCTCACCACCTCGATCTCAGGGCAGCAATCAGCCCCAGCATTTT
TRBV7-2	TRBD1	.	TRBJ1-5	CASSPWTGAGSNQPQHF	TGTGCCAGCAGCCCCTGGACAGGGGCTGGCAGCAATCAGCCCCAGCATTTT
TRBV7-3	.	.	TRBJ2-2	CASSVTGPSTGELFF	TGTGCCAGCAGCGTTACAGGGCCTTCCACCGGGGAGCTGTTTTTT
TRBV4-3	TRBD1	.	TRBJ1-5	CASSQDRDSNQPQHF	TGCGCCAGCAGCCAGGACAGGGATAGCAATCAGCCCCAGCATTTT
TRBV9	TRBD2	.	TRBJ2-5	CASSFGLAIETQYF	TGTGCCAGCAGCTTCGGACTAGCCATCGAGACCCAGTACTTC